Below are 12 T cell receptor beta chains sequenced from a single sample in a study of OX40 agonist ivuxolimab in advanced cancers. Sequencing used immunoSEQ multiplex PCR; TCRdb keeps in-frame clones, though not all of them. The sample lists some 34,000 clones; around 73% were seen once. This specimen was CD4+ or CD8+ T cells sorted from blood, taken in a trial of the OX40 agonist ivuxolimab. These receptors were obtained from an adult with an advanced solid tumor such as melanoma, head and neck, liver or kidney cancer.

The DNA of the CDR3 is TGTGCCAGCAGTCAAAAAACGCAAGCGGTTACATACGAGCAGTACTTC. This encodes CASSQKTQAVTYEQYF. The V gene is TRBV6-6, the J gene TRBJ2-7; D perhaps matches TRBD2 (5 bases). The CDR3 loop spans 16 amino acids. The V gene's germline CDR1 is MNHNY and CDR2 SVGAGI (reference sequence). Trimming stripped 5 bases from V and 4 bases from J, with 21 bases between.

This clone ranks as medium-sized (0.01 to 0.1%). This chain uses TRBV11-2 with TRBJ1-2; 9 bases match TRBD1. This CDR3 has 14 amino acids. Looked up from germline, CDR1 is SGHAT and CDR2 is FQNNGV. J was trimmed by 2 bases and V by 5 bases; bases with no gene match: 3. The CDR3 DNA sequence: TGTGCCAGCAGCCCCGGGACAGGGAACTATGGCTACACCTTC. Translating it yields CASSPGTGNYGYTF.

The chain links TRBV18 to TRBJ1-1, with 8 bases matching TRBD1. This CDR3 is 14 amino acids long. V was pared by 2 bases and J by 4 bases, with 3 bases of the junction left unmatched. Germline assignment: CDR1 KGHSH and CDR2 LQKENI. CDR3 sequence: CASSPDRGLTEAFF. The CDR3 coding sequence is TGTGCCAGCTCACCAGACAGGGGACTCACTGAAGCTTTCTTT.

V usage is TRBV10-1 and J usage is TRBJ2-5; TRBD2 matches at 10 bases. This CDR3 is built from 14 residues. Germline CDR1 and CDR2: WNHNN and SYGVQD (reference sequence). V lost 6 bases and J lost 5; bases outside the gene matches: 6. The CDR3 DNA reads TGCGCCAGCAGCGCCAGCGGGAGGGAGGAGACCCAGTACTTC. Translating it yields CASSASGREETQYF.

This chain links TRBV5-1 with TRBJ1-2, with 7 bases aligning to TRBD1. CDR3 length equals 16 residues. With V trimmed by 3 bases and J by 2 bases, 10 bases remained unmatched. From germline, CDR1 is SGHRS and CDR2 YFSETQ. In DNA, the CDR3 is TGCGCCAGCAGCTCCTCGGGACAGCCGGCCAACTATGGCTACACCTTC. Residues: CASSSSGQPANYGYTF.

The chain couples TRBV5-1 to TRBJ2-7; D uncertain. The CDR3 contains 14 residues. Germline V gives CDR1 SGHRS, CDR2 YFSETQ. The V and J ends lost 0 bases and 2 bases respectively, with 9 bases between them. CDR3 nucleotides: TGCGCCAGCAGCTTGGTCGTCCAGCCCTACGAGCAGTACTTC. It codes for CASSLVVQPYEQYF.

The chain recombines TRBV4-1 with TRBJ2-3; the D call may be TRBD1 or TRBD2 (5 bases each). Germline V gene sequence: CDR1 MGHRA, CDR2 YSYEKL. The CDR3 totals 16 residues. V dropped 4 bases and J dropped 4 bases, with 18 bases sitting between them. The CDR3 coding sequence is TGCGCCAGCAGCCCTCAACCGGGACCAGCCCCAGATACGCAGTATTTT. Its protein product is CASSPQPGPAPDTQYF.

J is TRBJ2-5 and V is TRBV5-1; 10 positions agree with TRBD2. After removal of 0 bases from V and 0 bases from J, the junction contained 2 bases not matched to a gene. Germline CDR1 reads SGHRS; CDR2 reads YFSETQ. The CDR3 spans 16 residues. Here the CDR3 reads CASSLVGTSDQETQYF. For the CDR3, the DNA is TGCGCCAGCAGCTTGGTTGGGACTAGCGACCAAGAGACCCAGTACTTC.

V usage is TRBV27 and J usage is TRBJ2-2; D is possibly TRBD1 (5 bases). V was pared by 6 bases and J by 5 bases, with 16 bases between. The CDR3 totals 15 residues. Per germline, CDR1 MNHEY and CDR2 SMNVEV (reference sequence). The DNA for the CDR3 is TGTGCCAGCAGATACCTTGGAGCAGGGACCGGGGAGCTGTTTTTT. It translates to CASRYLGAGTGELFF.

The CDR3 loop is CASSLPGGPHTGELFF. The CDR3 DNA sequence: TGTGCCAGCAGCTTGCCGGGGGGGCCGCACACCGGGGAGCTGTTTTTT. This chain connects TRBV5-6 to TRBJ2-2; 8 bases line up with TRBD2. The CDR3 runs 16 residues. Unmatched junction bases numbered 5, after V lost 1 base and J lost 3 bases. Germline V gene lookup returns CDR1 SGHDT and CDR2 YYEEEE.

The chain couples TRBV9 to TRBJ2-3; a weak D match, TRBD2 (5 bases). CDR3 size: 15 residues. The germline V gene has CDR1 SGDLS and CDR2 YYNGEE. Trimming pared 4 bases from V and 2 bases from J, leaving 14 bases between. CDR3 sequence (DNA): TGTGCCAGCAGCTCCCCGACGGGGAACACAGATACGCAGTATTTT. Its translation is CASSSPTGNTDTQYF. The full variable domain, with the rest looked up from reference TRBV9 and TRBJ2-3, is DSGVTQTPKHLITATGQRVTLRCSPRSGDLSVYWYQQSLDQGLQFLIQYYNGEERAKGNILERFSAQQFPDLHSELNLSSLELGDSALYFCASSSPTGNTDTQYFGPGTRLTVL.

The rearrangement links TRBV2 to TRBJ2-7, with TRBD1 matching 11 bases. Trimming at V came to 1 base and at J to 5 bases, leaving 10 bases not matched to a gene. The CDR3 is 17 residues long. CDR1 is SNHLY, CDR2 FYNNEI, per germline. DNA for the CDR3: TGTGCCAGCAGTGAAGGGACAGGGGGCTTCTTGATTCACGAGCAGTACTTC. This translates into CASSEGTGGFLIHEQYF.